The TCR beta chain described here comes from a study of T-cell reconstitution after alpha-beta-depleted transplantation in children. This clonotype has only one observation. Its antigen is currently unknown. Researchers prepared the TCRbeta library using unique molecular identifiers, the study reports. One entry per CDR3 protein, called by TCRdb with MiXCR from the PCR reads. The sample carries 610,000 or so distinct CDR3 sequences, 27% recorded once. General observations from the study: Surviving recipient T cells and intrathymic progenitors accounted for some patients' high TCRbeta diversity at day 60. By about two months after transplant, alpha-beta T cells reportedly arose from several hundred graft clones that had expanded. The authors attributed T-cell counts and diversity one year after transplant mostly to newly produced T cells.

The germline CDR1 and CDR2 sequences are SGHRS and YFSETQ. The CDR3 is 17 amino acids. Trimming cost V 9 bases and J 0 bases; bases outside gene matches: 12. This receptor was taken from a boy less than two years old with Wiskott-Aldrich syndrome, due to receive a stem cell transplant. The sequenced sample was PBMCs, obtained before TCRalphabeta/CD19-depleted stem cell transplant. The rearrangement links TRBV5-1 to TRBJ2-6; 7 bases line up with TRBD1. The CDR3 sequence is CANSGTAIDSGANVLTF. Here the CDR3 DNA reads TGCGCCAACTCCGGGACAGCGATTGACTCTGGGGCCAACGTCCTGACTTTC.